This passage covers 21 T cell receptor beta chains from one sample sequenced in a study of T-cell memory formation after mild COVID-19. TCRdb reanalysed the 5' RACE reads using MiXCR and keeps one entry per CDR3 protein. The data hold some 330,000 distinct CDR3 sequences, with 21% observed a single time. The specimen sequenced was PBMCs or a T cell subset sorted from them (not recorded which). Receptors originate from an adult woman who had mild COVID-19 (a few samples of this study predate the infection). Cell type and time point are not known.

There are a few counts of this clonotype. CDR3 coding DNA: TGCGCCAGCAGCTTGGAGGCTCTTCCATCGGGCCGAGGAAACACCATATATTTT. It encodes CASSLEALPSGRGNTIYF. The chain joins TRBV5-1 to TRBJ1-3, with no clear D. Germline V gives CDR1 SGHRS, CDR2 YFSETQ. This CDR3 contains 18 residues. Trimming took 0 bases from V and 4 from J, leaving 20 bases between them.

The rearrangement joins TRBV30 to TRBJ2-3, with D perhaps matching TRBD1 (6 bases). V was cut by 0 bases and J by 6 bases, with 16 bases left in between. Germline V gives CDR1 GTSNPN, CDR2 SVGIG (reference sequence). This CDR3 is 15 amino acids long. For the CDR3, the DNA is TGTGCCTGGAGTGTTGACAGGTCCCCAGAGGATACGCAGTATTTT. Residues: CAWSVDRSPEDTQYF.

This rearrangement joins TRBV7-8 to TRBJ2-1, with 7 bases lining up with TRBD1. CDR1 and CDR2 from the germline V gene are SGHVS and FQNEAQ. With V trimmed by 4 bases and J by 7 bases, 13 bases remained unmatched. CDR3 size: 16 residues. CDR3 sequence reads: CASSSRGMRANNEQFF. The CDR3 DNA follows: TGTGCCAGCAGCTCCAGGGGGATGAGGGCTAATAATGAGCAGTTCTTC.

This clonotype was seen more than once but under ten times. The V gene is TRBV5-1, the J gene TRBJ2-7; D is unresolved. V dropped 0 bases and J dropped 4 bases, with 8 bases sitting between them. CDR1 is SGHRS, CDR2 YFSETQ, per germline. This CDR3 has 13 amino acids. The CDR3 is CASSLVFGYEQYF. The CDR3 DNA sequence: TGCGCCAGCAGCTTGGTATTTGGTTACGAGCAGTACTTC.

This clonotype was observed a few times. The chain joins TRBV6-6 to TRBJ2-7; the D gene is possibly TRBD2 (6 bases). CDR3 length: 14 amino acids. Germline CDR1 is MNHNY and CDR2 is SVGAGI (reference sequence). The germline V and J ends were trimmed by 5 bases and 0 bases, with 11 bases remaining between them. The DNA for the CDR3 is TGTGCCAGCAGTCAGAGCGGGCCCTCCTACGAGCAGTACTTC. Encoded protein: CASSQSGPSYEQYF.

J is TRBJ2-5 and V is TRBV5-6; a weak D match, TRBD2 (5 bases). V was trimmed by 7 bases and J by 3 bases, leaving 13 bases between them. This CDR3 spans 13 amino acids. Germline CDR1 and CDR2: SGHDT and YYEEEE. The CDR3 coding sequence is TGTGCCAGCTCCAAGGGTAGCGAAGAGACCCAGTACTTC. Encoded protein: CASSKGSEETQYF.

This rearrangement joins TRBV2 to TRBJ2-2; 7 nucleotides align to TRBD2. Germline CDR1 SNHLY, CDR2 FYNNEI. This CDR3 has 13 amino acids. The trim removed 8 bases at V and 4 bases at J, leaving 4 bases unmatched. CDR3 protein: CASGGGTTGELFF. The CDR3, as DNA: TGTGCCAGCGGGGGAGGGACCACCGGGGAGCTGTTTTTT.

The genes are TRBV9 and TRBJ2-7; 11 bases agree with TRBD2. V was pared by 4 bases and J by 6 bases, with 12 bases of the junction left unmatched. Per the germline V gene, CDR1 is SGDLS and CDR2 is YYNGEE. This CDR3 spans 16 amino acids. The CDR3 coding sequence is TGTGCCAGCAGCTCCGTCACTAGCGGGAGAGGAGGCGAGCAGTACTTC. Protein product: CASSSVTSGRGGEQYF.

J is TRBJ2-3 and V is TRBV6-2 or TRBV6-3; either TRBD1 or TRBD2 may fit D (5 bases each). Germline V lookup: CDR1 MNHEY, CDR2 SVGEGT. V shed 5 bases and J shed 5 bases, with 20 bases lying between them. The CDR3 is 16 residues long. The CDR3 sequence is CASSRPPGPKEDTQYF. The CDR3, as DNA: TGTGCCAGCAGTCGTCCTCCGGGACCAAAGGAAGATACGCAGTATTTT.

The chain joins TRBV6-2 or TRBV6-3 to TRBJ1-2; possibly TRBD1 for D (6 bases). This CDR3 has 14 amino acids. The V end lost 0 bases, the J end lost 8 bases, and 13 bases lay between the germline ends. The germline gives CDR1 MNHEY, CDR2 SVGEGT. CDR3 residues: CASSYSQGKSGYTF. The CDR3 region has the DNA TGTGCCAGCAGTTACTCGCAGGGGAAATCGGGCTACACCTTC.

The rearrangement uses TRBV27 and TRBJ2-3, with 8 bases lining up with TRBD1. The ends lost 4 bases at V and 4 bases at J; junction bases unmatched: 7. The CDR3 spans 15 residues. Germline CDR1 MNHEY, CDR2 SMNVEV (reference sequence). As DNA, the CDR3 is TGTGCCAGCAGTTCCCCGGGACAGGCTGCAGATACGCAGTATTTT. The encoded protein is CASSSPGQAADTQYF.

This clonotype showed up many times. The rearrangement uses TRBV5-8 and TRBJ2-1; 11 bases align to TRBD2. The CDR3 is made up of 15 amino acids. In germline, CDR1 is SGHTS, CDR2 YDEGEE. Unmatched junction bases numbered 3, after V lost 3 bases and J lost 4 bases. The CDR3 loop is CASSWGLAEYNEQFF. CDR3 DNA sequence: TGTGCCAGCAGCTGGGGACTAGCGGAGTACAATGAGCAGTTCTTC.

This clonotype was seen only a few times. The V gene is TRBV19, the J gene TRBJ1-2, with D uncertain. The CDR3 totals 15 residues. In germline, CDR1 is LNHDA, CDR2 SQIVND (reference sequence). V was pared by 0 bases and J by 2 bases, with 10 bases between. The CDR3 DNA reads TGTGCCAGTAGTATAGATGGCGGAGGGAACTATGGCTACACCTTC. This gives the protein CASSIDGGGNYGYTF.

The genes are TRBV4-1 and TRBJ1-1; D is ambiguous. Trimming removed 4 bases at V and 1 base at J, with 16 bases between. The CDR3 has 16 residues. The germline V gene has CDR1 MGHRA and CDR2 YSYEKL. The CDR3 here is CASSLQGGQANTEAFF. The CDR3 region has the DNA TGCGCCAGCAGCCTCCAAGGAGGGCAGGCGAACACTGAAGCTTTCTTT.

This clonotype was observed a handful of times. V gene TRBV18 combines with J gene TRBJ1-5; D not certain. Trimming stripped 2 bases from V and 2 bases from J, with 10 bases between. The CDR3 has 15 amino acids. CDR1 is KGHSH, CDR2 LQKENI, per germline. As DNA, the CDR3 is TGTGCCAGCTCACCAGAGCGGGCTGGCAATCAGCCCCAGCATTTT. The encoded protein is CASSPERAGNQPQHF.

The rearrangement joins TRBV30 to TRBJ2-3; D might be TRBD2 (6 bases). Trimming left V 1 base short and J 2 bases short, with 10 bases between. CDR3 length: 14 residues. The germline CDR1 and CDR2 sequences are GTSNPN and SVGIG (reference sequence). This CDR3 reads CAWSGTTNTDTQYF. The CDR3 DNA sequence: TGTGCCTGGAGTGGGACTACAAACACAGATACGCAGTATTTT.

This clonotype was picked up a small number of times. The chain has TRBV20-1 and TRBJ2-1; the D gene could be TRBD1 or TRBD2 (5 bases each). The V end was cut by 4 bases, the J end by 4 bases, with 14 bases between. CDR1 is DFQATT, CDR2 SNEGSKA, per germline (reference sequence). This CDR3 is 14 amino acids long. The DNA for the CDR3 is TGCAGTGCTACTCTCGGGGCGGGTTACAATGAGCAGTTCTTC. Translation: CSATLGAGYNEQFF.

This clonotype came up a few times. The rearrangement links TRBV20-1 to TRBJ2-7; D perhaps matches TRBD1 (5 bases). CDR3 size: 15 residues. Germline V gives CDR1 DFQATT, CDR2 SNEGSKA (reference sequence). V was trimmed by 0 bases and J by 2 bases, leaving 14 bases between them. The CDR3 spells CSARDFQGRTYEQYF. In DNA, the CDR3 is TGCAGTGCTAGAGATTTCCAGGGAAGGACCTACGAGCAGTACTTC.

This clonotype was counted a few times. The chain links TRBV11-2 to TRBJ1-2, with a possible D match to TRBD1 (5 bases). The V end was cut by 5 bases, the J end by 0 bases, with 10 bases between. Looked up from germline, CDR1 is SGHAT and CDR2 is FQNNGV. CDR3 length: 14 amino acids. CDR3 bases: TGTGCCAGCAGCATTGACAGTTCTAACTATGGCTACACCTTC. This sequence encodes CASSIDSSNYGYTF.

The CDR3 is CSVRTQGNTEAFF. CDR3 DNA: TGCAGCGTTAGGACACAGGGGAACACTGAAGCTTTCTTT. The chain uses TRBV29-1 and TRBJ1-1; D possibly corresponds to TRBD1 (6 bases). The germline V gene has CDR1 SQVTM and CDR2 ANQGSEA. With 5 bases removed from V and 1 base from J, the gap between germline ends came to 11 bases. CDR3 size: 13 residues.

The rearrangement uses TRBV4-2 and TRBJ2-3, with unresolved D. The germline V and J ends were trimmed by 1 base and 0 bases, with 11 bases remaining between them. The CDR3 is 16 residues long. Germline values: CDR1 LGHNA, CDR2 YNFKEQ. The CDR3 sequence: CASSQGPPGSTDTQYF. The CDR3 DNA reads as TGTGCCAGCAGCCAAGGCCCCCCCGGGAGCACAGATACGCAGTATTTT.